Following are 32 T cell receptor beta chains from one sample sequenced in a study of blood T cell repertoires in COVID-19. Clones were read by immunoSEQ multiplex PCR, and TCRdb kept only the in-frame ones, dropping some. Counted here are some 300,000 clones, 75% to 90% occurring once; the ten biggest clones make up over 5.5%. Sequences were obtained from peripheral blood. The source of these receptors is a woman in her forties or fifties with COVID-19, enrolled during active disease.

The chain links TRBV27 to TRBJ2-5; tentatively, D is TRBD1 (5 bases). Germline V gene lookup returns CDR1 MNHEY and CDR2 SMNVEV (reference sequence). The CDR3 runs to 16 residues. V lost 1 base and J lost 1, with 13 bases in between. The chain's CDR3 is CASSLLGARTQETQYF. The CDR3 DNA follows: TGTGCCAGCAGTTTATTAGGGGCCCGAACCCAAGAGACCCAGTACTTC.

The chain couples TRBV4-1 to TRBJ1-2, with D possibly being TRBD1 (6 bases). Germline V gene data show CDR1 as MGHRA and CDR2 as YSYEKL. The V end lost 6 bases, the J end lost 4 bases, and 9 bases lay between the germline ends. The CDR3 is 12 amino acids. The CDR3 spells CASSGQIYGYTF. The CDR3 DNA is TGCGCCAGCAGTGGACAGATCTATGGCTACACCTTC.

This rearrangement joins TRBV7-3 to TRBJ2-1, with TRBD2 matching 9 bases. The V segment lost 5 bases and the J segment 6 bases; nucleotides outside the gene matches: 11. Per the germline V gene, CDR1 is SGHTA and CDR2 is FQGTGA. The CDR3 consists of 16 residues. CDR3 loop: CASSLTPSGIINEQFF. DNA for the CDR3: TGTGCCAGCAGCCTGACTCCTAGCGGGATAATCAATGAGCAGTTCTTC.

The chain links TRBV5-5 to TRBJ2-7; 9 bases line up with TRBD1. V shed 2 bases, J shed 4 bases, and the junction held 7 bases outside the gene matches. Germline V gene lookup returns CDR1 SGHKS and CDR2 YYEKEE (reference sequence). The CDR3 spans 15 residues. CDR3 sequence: CASSFWTGAGYEQYF. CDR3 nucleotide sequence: TGTGCCAGCAGCTTTTGGACAGGGGCAGGATACGAGCAGTACTTC.

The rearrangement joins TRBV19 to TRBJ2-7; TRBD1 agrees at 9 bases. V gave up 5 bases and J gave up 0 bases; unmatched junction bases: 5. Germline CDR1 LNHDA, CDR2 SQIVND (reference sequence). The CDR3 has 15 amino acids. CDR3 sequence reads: CASSAGTGTSYEQYF. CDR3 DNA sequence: TGTGCCAGTAGTGCCGGGACAGGGACCTCCTACGAGCAGTACTTC.

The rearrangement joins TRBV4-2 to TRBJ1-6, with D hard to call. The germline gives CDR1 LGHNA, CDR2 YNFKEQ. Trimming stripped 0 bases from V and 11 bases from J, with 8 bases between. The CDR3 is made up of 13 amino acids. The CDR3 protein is CASSQEGAAPLHF. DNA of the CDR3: TGTGCCAGCAGCCAAGAAGGAGCGGCACCCCTCCACTTT.

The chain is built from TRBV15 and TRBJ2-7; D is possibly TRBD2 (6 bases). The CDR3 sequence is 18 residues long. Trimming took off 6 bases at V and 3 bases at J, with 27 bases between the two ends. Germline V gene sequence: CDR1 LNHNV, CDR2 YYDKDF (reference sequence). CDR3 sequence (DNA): TGTGCCACCAGGAAGGTTCCGGGACTTAGGAGCCCCGTCTACGAGCAGTACTTC. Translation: CATRKVPGLRSPVYEQYF.

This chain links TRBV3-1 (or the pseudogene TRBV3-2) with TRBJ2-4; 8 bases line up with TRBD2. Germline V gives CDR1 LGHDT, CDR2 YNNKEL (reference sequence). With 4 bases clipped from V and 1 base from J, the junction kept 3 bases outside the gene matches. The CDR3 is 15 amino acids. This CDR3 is CASSLSSGAKNIQYF. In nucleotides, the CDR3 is TGTGCCAGCAGCCTATCTAGCGGGGCCAAAAACATTCAGTACTTC.

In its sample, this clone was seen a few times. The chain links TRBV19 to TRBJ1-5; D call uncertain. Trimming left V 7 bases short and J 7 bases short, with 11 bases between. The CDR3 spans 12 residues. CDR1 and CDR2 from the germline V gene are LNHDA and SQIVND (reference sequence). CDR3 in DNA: TGTGCCAGTACCTCGAGCCTCCAGCCCCAGCATTTT. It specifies CASTSSLQPQHF.

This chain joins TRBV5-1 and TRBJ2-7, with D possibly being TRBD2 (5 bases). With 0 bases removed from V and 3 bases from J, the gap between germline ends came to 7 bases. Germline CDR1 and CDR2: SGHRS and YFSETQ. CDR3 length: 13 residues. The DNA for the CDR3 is TGCGCCAGCAGCTTGGGCCGGGACTACGAGCAGTACTTC. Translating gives CASSLGRDYEQYF. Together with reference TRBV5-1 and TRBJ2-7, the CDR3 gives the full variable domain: KAGVTQTPRYLIKTRGQQVTLSCSPISGHRSVSWYQQTPGQGLQFLFEYFSETQRNKGNFPGRFSGRQFSNSRSEMNVSTLELGDSALYLCASSLGRDYEQYFGPGTRLTVT.

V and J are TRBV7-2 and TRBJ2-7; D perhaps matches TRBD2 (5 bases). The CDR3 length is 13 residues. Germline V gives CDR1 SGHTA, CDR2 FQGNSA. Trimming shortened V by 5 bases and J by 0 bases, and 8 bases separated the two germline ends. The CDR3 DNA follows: TGTGCCAGCAGCGACTACAGCTCCTACGAGCAGTACTTC. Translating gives CASSDYSSYEQYF.

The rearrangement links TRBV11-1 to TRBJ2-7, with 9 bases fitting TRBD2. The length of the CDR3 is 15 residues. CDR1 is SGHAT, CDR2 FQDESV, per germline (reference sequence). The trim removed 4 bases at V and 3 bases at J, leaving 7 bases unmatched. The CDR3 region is CASSSGGSGSYEQYF. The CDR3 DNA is TGTGCCAGCAGCTCCGGGGGTAGCGGGAGCTACGAGCAGTACTTC.

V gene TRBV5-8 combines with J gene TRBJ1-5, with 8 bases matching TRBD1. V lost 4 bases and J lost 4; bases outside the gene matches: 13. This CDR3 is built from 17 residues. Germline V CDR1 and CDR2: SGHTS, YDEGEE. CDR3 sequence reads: CASSRDRSYYRNQPQHF. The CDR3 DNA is TGTGCCAGCAGCAGGGACAGGTCATATTATCGGAATCAGCCCCAGCATTTT.

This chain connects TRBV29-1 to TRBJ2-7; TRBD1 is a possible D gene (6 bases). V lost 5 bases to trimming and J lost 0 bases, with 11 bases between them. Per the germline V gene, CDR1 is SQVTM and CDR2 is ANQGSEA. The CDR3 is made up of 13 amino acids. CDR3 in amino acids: CSVRTDPSYEQYF. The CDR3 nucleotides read TGCAGCGTTAGGACAGACCCCTCCTACGAGCAGTACTTC.

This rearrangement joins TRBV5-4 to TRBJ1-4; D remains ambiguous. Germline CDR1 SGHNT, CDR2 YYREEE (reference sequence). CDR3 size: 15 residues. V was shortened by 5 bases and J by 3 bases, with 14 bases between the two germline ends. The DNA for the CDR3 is TGTGCCAGCAGGCCGGGTGGGTCAGCTAATGAAAAACTGTTTTTT. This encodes CASRPGGSANEKLFF.

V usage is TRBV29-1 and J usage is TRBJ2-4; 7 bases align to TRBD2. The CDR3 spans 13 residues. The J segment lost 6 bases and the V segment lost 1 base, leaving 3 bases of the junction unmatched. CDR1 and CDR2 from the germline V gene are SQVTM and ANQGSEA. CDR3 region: CSVEGPGGNIQYF. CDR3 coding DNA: TGCAGCGTTGAAGGCCCGGGGGGAAACATTCAGTACTTC.

The CDR3 is CASSGSLQETQYF. The CDR3 DNA reads as TGTGCCAGCAGCGGGAGTCTACAAGAGACCCAGTACTTC. The chain links TRBV9 to TRBJ2-5, with unresolved D. Trimming removed 3 bases at V and 2 bases at J, with 8 bases between. The V gene's germline CDR1 is SGDLS and CDR2 YYNGEE. The CDR3 spans 13 residues.

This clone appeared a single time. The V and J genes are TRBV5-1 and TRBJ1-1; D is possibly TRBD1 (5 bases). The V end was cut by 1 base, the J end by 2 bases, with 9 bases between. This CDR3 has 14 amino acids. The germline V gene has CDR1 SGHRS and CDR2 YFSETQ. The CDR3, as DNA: TGCGCCAGCAGCTTGCCACAGGTTAACACTGAAGCTTTCTTT. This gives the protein CASSLPQVNTEAFF.

CDR3 coding DNA: TGTGCCTGTTCAGGGATCGGCACAGATACGCAGTATTTT. Translating it yields CACSGIGTDTQYF. V is TRBV30 and J is TRBJ2-3; D may be TRBD1 (5 bases). V shed 6 bases and J shed 1 base, with 11 bases lying between them. Germline CDR1 and CDR2: GTSNPN and SVGIG (reference sequence). The CDR3 consists of 13 residues.

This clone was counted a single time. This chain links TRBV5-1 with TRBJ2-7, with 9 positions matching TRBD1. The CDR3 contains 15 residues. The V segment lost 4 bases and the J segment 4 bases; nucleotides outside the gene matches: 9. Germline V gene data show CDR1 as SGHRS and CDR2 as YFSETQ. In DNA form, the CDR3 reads TGCGCCAGCAGCCAAGGGACAGGGTATGAGTACGAGCAGTACTTC. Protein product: CASSQGTGYEYEQYF.

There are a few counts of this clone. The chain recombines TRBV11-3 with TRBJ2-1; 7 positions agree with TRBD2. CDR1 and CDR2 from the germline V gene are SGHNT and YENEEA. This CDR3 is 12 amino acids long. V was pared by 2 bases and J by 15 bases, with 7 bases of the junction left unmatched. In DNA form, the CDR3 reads TGTGCCAGCAGCTTACTCGGGGGGAAGGTGTTCTTC. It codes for CASSLLGGKVFF.

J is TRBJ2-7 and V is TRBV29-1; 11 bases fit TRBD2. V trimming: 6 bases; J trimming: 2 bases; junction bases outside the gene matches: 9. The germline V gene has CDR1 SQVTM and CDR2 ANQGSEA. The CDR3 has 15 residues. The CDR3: CSVAGLAGETYEQYF. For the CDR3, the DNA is TGCAGCGTCGCCGGACTAGCGGGCGAGACCTACGAGCAGTACTTC.

This CDR3 reads CASKQGSRQPQHF. In nucleotides, the CDR3 is TGTGCCAGCAAACAGGGAAGTCGGCAGCCCCAGCATTTT. The chain joins TRBV27 to TRBJ1-5; D perhaps matches TRBD1 (6 bases). This CDR3 region has 13 residues. The germline V gene has CDR1 MNHEY and CDR2 SMNVEV (reference sequence). Trimming took off 7 bases at V and 7 bases at J, with 14 bases between the two ends.

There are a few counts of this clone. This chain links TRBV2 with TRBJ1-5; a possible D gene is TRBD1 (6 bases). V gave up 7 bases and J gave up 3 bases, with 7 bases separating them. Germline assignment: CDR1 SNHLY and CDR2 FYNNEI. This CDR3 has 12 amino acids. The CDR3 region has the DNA TGTGCCAGCACAGGGGACAATCAGCCCCAGCATTTT. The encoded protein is CASTGDNQPQHF.

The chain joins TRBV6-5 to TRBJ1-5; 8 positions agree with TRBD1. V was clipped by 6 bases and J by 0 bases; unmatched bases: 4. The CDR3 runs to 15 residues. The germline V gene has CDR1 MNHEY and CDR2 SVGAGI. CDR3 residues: CASRTGDNSNQPQHF. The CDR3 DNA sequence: TGTGCCAGCAGGACAGGGGACAATAGCAATCAGCCCCAGCATTTT.

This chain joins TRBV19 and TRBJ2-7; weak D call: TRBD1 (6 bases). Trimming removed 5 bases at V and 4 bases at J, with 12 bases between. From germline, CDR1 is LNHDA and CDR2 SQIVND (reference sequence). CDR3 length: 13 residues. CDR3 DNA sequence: TGTGCCAGTAGTGACCGGGACATATACGAGCAGTACTTC. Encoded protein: CASSDRDIYEQYF.

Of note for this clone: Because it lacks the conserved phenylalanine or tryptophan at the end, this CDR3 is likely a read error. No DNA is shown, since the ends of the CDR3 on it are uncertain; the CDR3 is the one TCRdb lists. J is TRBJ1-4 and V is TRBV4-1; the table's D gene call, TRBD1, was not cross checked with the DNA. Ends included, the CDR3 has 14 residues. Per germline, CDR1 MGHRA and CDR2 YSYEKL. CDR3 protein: CASSQGTRGGRLWI.

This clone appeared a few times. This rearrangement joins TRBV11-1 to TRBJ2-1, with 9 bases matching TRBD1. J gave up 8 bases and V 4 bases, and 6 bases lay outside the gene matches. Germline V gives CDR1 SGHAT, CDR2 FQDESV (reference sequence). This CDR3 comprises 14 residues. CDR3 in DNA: TGTGCCAGCAGCTCCTGGACAGGGGTCGATGAGCAGTTCTTC. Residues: CASSSWTGVDEQFF.

The CDR3 DNA follows: TGTGCCAGCAGCTTGGACAGTAACTATGGCTACACCTTC. This encodes CASSLDSNYGYTF. The chain carries TRBV5-4 and TRBJ1-2; D is uncertain. V lost 0 bases to trimming and J lost 1 base, with 4 bases between them. Germline CDR1 reads SGHNT; CDR2 reads YYREEE (reference sequence). This CDR3 has 13 amino acids.

The CDR3 DNA is TGTGCCAGCAGTTACTGGATGGGACAGGGTTATGGCTACACCTTC. The encoded protein is CASSYWMGQGYGYTF. The gene calls are TRBV6-6 and TRBJ1-2; 9 bases are shared with TRBD1. The CDR3 runs to 15 residues. Looked up from germline, CDR1 is MNHNY and CDR2 is SVGAGI (reference sequence). The junction had 5 bases not matched to a gene; V was cut back by 1 base and J by 5 bases.

CDR3 DNA: TGTGCCAGCAGCCAAGGACTAGCGGGACCCCGGGGAGAGACCCAGTACTTC. Residues: CASSQGLAGPRGETQYF. The chain recombines TRBV4-2 with TRBJ2-5; 11 bases are a match to TRBD2. The V gene end was trimmed by 1 base and the J gene end by 4 bases; junction bases not matched to a gene: 8. The CDR3 sequence is 17 residues long. The germline V gene has CDR1 LGHNA and CDR2 YNFKEQ.

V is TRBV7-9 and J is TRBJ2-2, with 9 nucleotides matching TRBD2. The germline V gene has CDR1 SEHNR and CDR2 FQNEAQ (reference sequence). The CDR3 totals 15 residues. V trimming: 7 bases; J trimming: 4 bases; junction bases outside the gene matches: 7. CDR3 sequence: CASTSGRFGTGELFF. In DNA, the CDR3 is TGTGCCAGCACGAGCGGGAGGTTTGGCACCGGGGAGCTGTTTTTT.